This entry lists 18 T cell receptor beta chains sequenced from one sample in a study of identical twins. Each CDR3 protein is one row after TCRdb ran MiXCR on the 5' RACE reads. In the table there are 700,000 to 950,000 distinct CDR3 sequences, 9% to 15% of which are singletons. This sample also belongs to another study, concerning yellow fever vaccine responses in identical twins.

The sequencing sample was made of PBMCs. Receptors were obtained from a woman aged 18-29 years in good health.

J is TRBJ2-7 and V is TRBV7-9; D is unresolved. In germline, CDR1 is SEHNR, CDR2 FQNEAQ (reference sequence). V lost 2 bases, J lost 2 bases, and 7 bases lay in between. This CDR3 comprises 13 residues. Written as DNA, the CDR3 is TGTGCCAGCAGCTTAAGACCGACCTACGAGCAGTACGTC. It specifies CASSLRPTYEQYV.

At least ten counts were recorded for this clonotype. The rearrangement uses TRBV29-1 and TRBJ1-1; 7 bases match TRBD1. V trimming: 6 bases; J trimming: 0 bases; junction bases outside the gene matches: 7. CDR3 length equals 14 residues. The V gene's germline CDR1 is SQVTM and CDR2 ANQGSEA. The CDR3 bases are TGCAGCGTCGCCTCAGGGGGGATGAACACTGAAGCTTTCTTT. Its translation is CSVASGGMNTEAFF.

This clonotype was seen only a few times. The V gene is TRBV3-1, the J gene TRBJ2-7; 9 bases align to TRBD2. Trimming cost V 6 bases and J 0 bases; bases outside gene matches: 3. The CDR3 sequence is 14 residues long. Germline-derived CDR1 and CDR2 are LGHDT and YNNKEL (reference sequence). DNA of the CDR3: TGTGCCAGCAGGGATAGCGGGAGCTCCTACGAGCAGTACTTC. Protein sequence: CASRDSGSSYEQYF.

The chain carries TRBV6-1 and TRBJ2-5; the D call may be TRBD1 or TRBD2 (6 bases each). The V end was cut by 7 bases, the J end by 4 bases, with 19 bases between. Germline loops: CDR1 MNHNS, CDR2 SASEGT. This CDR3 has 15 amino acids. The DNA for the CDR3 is TGTGCCAGCACCCCGGTGGGGGGCCGCGGAGAGACCCAGTACTTC. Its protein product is CASTPVGGRGETQYF.

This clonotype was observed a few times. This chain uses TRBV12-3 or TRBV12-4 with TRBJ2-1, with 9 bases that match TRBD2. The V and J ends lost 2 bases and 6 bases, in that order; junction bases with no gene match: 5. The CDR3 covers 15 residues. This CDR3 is CASSLSGRRPNEQFF. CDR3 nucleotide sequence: TGTGCCAGCAGTTTAAGCGGGAGGAGACCCAATGAGCAGTTCTTC.

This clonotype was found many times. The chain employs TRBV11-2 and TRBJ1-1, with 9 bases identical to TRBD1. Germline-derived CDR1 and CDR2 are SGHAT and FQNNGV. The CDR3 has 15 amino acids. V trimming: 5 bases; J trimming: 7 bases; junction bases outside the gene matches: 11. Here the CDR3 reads CASSAPYRGRNEAFF. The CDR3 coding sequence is TGTGCCAGCAGCGCACCGTACAGGGGGCGGAATGAAGCTTTCTTT. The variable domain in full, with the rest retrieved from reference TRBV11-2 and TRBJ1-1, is EAGVAQSPRYKIIEKRQSVAFWCNPISGHATLYWYQQILGQGPKLLIQFQNNGVVDDSQLPKDRFSAERLKGVDSTLKIQPAKLEDSAVYLCASSAPYRGRNEAFFGQGTRLTVV.

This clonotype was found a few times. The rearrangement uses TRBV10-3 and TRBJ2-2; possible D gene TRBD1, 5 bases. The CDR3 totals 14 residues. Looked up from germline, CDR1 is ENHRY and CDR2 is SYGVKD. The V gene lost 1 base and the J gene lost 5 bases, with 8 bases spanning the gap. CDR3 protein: CAISEFRETGELFF. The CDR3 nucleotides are TGTGCCATCAGTGAGTTCAGGGAAACCGGGGAGCTGTTTTTT.

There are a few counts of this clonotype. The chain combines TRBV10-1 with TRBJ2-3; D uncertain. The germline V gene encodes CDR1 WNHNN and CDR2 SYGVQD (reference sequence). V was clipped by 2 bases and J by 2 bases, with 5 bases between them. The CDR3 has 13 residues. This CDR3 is CASSELPTDTQYF. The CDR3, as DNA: TGCGCCAGCAGTGAGCTCCCCACAGATACGCAGTATTTT.

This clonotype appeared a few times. In DNA form, the CDR3 reads TGCGCCAGCAGCCAAGATGAGGGGGGGCCAGATACTTTTGACGCGCAGTATTTT. This codes for CASSQDEGGPDTFDAQYF. The rearrangement joins TRBV4-1 to TRBJ2-3, with a tentative D call TRBD2 (7 bases). The CDR3 has 18 residues. V lost 0 bases and J 10 bases, leaving 26 bases between the germline ends. CDR1 is MGHRA and CDR2 is YSYEKL in the germline V gene.

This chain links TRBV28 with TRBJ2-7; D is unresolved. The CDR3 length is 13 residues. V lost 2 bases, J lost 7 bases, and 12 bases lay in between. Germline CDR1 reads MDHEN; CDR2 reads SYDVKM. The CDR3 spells CASSLIGRGEQYV. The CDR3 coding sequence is TGTGCCAGCAGTTTAATCGGGCGTGGGGAGCAGTACGTC.

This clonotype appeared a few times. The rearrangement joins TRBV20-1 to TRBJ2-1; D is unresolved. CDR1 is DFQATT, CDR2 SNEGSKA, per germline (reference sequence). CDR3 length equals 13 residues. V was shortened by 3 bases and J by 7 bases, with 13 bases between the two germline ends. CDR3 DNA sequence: TGCAGTGCTAGCCCCCCTCCCTTAAATGAGCAGTTCTTC. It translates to CSASPPPLNEQFF.

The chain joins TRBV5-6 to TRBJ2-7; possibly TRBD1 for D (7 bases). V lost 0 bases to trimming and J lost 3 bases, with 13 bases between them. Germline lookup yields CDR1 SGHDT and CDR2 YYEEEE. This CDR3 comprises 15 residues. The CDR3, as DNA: TGTGCCAGCAGCTTGGGCGGGACAGAAGTCTACGAGCAGTACTTC. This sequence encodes CASSLGGTEVYEQYF.

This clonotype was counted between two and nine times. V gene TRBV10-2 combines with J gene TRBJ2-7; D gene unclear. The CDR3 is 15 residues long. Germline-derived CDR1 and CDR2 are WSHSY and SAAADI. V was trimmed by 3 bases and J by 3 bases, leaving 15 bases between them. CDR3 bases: TGCGCCAGCAGTGACACCGAGACGAGAATCTACGAGCAGTACTTC. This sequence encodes CASSDTETRIYEQYF.

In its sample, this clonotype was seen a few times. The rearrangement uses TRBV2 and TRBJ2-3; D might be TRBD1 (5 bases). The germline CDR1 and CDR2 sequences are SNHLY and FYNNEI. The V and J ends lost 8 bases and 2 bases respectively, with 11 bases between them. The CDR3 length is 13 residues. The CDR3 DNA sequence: TGTGCCAGCCCGGACACTTACACAGATACGCAGTATTTT. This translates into CASPDTYTDTQYF.

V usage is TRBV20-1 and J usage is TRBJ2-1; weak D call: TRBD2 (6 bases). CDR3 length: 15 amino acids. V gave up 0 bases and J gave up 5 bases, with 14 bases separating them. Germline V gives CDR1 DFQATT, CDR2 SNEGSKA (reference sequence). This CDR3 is CSARDLGRWDNEQFF. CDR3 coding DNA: TGCAGTGCTAGAGATCTAGGGAGGTGGGACAATGAGCAGTTCTTC.

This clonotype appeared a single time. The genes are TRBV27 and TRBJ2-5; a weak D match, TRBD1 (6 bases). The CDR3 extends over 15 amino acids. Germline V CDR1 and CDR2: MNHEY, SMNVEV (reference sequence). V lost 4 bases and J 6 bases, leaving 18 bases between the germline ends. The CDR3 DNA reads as TGTGCCAGCAGTTACACTACAGGGCCGTGGCAGACCCAGTACTTC. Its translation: CASSYTTGPWQTQYF.

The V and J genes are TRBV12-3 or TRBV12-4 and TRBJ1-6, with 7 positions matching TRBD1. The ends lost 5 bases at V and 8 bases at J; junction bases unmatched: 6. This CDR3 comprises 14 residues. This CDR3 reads CASSPQGPDSPLHF. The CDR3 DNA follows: TGTGCCAGCAGTCCACAGGGGCCAGATTCACCCCTCCACTTT.

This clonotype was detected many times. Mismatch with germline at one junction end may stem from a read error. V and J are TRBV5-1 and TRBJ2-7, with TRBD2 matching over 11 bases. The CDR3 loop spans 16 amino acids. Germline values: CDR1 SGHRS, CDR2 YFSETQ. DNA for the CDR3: TGTGCCAGCAGCTTAGGGCTAGCGGGAGGTGCCTACGAGCAGTACTTC. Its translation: CASSLGLAGGAYEQYF.